A selection of T cell receptor beta chains follows, all from one sample in a study of cytomegalovirus exposure and HLA in healthy donors. Clones were sequenced by immunoSEQ multiplex PCR, and TCRdb holds only the in-frame ones, with some missing. The sample carries 120,000 to 150,000 clones, 61% recorded once. The sequenced sample consisted of PBMCs. The receptors were gathered from a male donor in good health and CMV-seronegative. Each CDR3 is given with its conserved first and last residue. The order of the fields is V gene, clone size, D gene, J gene, CDR3 protein, CDR3 DNA. D genes are given only for firm matches. Clone size appears in some rows only: once, few, many, or a class for an expanded clone.

V: TRBV27; size: -; D: -; J: TRBJ1-4; CDR3: CASSYTTGLWEKLFF; DNA: TGTGCCAGCAGTTACACAACAGGGTTATGGGAAAAACTGTTTTTT
V: TRBV7-3; size: -; D: TRBD2; J: TRBJ2-1; CDR3: CASSLRFRGGGNEQFF; DNA: TGTGCCAGCAGCTTAAGGTTCAGGGGCGGGGGGAATGAGCAGTTCTTC
V: TRBV27; size: few; D: -; J: TRBJ1-1; CDR3: CASSLLWQNTEAFF; DNA: TGTGCCAGCAGTTTATTATGGCAGAACACTGAAGCTTTCTTT
V: TRBV11-2; size: -; D: -; J: TRBJ1-1; CDR3: CASSLGQGITEAFF; DNA: TGTGCCAGCAGCTTGGGGCAGGGCATTACTGAAGCTTTCTTT
V: TRBV9; size: -; D: -; J: TRBJ1-5; CDR3: CASSVGVNNQPQHF; DNA: TGTGCCAGCAGCGTAGGAGTAAACAATCAGCCCCAGCATTTT
V: TRBV7-9; size: -; D: -; J: TRBJ2-5; CDR3: CASSYRLGGEETQYF; DNA: TGTGCCAGCAGCTACCGTTTGGGGGGAGAAGAGACCCAGTACTTC
V: TRBV9; size: -; D: -; J: TRBJ1-2; CDR3: CASSPRVGGLGYGYTF; DNA: TGTGCCAGCAGCCCCCGGGTGGGAGGTTTGGGCTATGGCTACACCTTC
V: TRBV7-3; size: few; D: -; J: TRBJ1-1; CDR3: CASSLNSGGVTEAFF; DNA: TGTGCCAGCAGCTTAAATAGCGGGGGCGTCACTGAAGCTTTCTTT
V: TRBV27; size: -; D: TRBD1; J: TRBJ2-1; CDR3: CASSSKRPGQGPYNEQFF; DNA: TGTGCCAGCAGTTCCAAACGCCCGGGACAGGGCCCCTACAATGAGCAGTTCTTC
V: TRBV5-4; size: -; D: -; J: TRBJ1-1; CDR3: CASSHRDKQTEAFF; DNA: TGTGCCAGCAGCCACCGGGACAAACAAACTGAAGCTTTCTTT
V: TRBV10-1; size: -; D: -; J: TRBJ2-3; CDR3: CASSEGGNADTQYF; DNA: TGCGCCAGCAGTGAAGGGGGAAACGCAGATACGCAGTATTTT
V: TRBV30; size: -; D: TRBD2; J: TRBJ2-1; CDR3: CAWRMSGGANEQFF; DNA: TGTGCCTGGAGAATGAGCGGGGGGGCGAATGAGCAGTTCTTC
V: TRBV28; size: few; D: -; J: TRBJ2-5; CDR3: CASSFQTRETQYF; DNA: TGTGCCAGCAGTTTCCAGACTAGGGAGACCCAGTACTTC
V: TRBV28; size: -; D: TRBD1; J: TRBJ1-2; CDR3: CAIQGTDYGYTF; DNA: TGTGCCATACAAGGGACAGACTATGGCTACACCTTC
V: TRBV19; size: -; D: -; J: TRBJ1-1; CDR3: CASSPIVDTEAFF; DNA: TGTGCCAGTAGTCCCATCGTAGACACTGAAGCTTTCTTT
V: TRBV5-5; size: -; D: -; J: TRBJ1-6; CDR3: CASSLAGLNSPLHF; DNA: TGTGCCAGCAGCTTGGCAGGGCTTAATTCACCCCTCCACTTT
V: TRBV6-5; size: -; D: TRBD1; J: TRBJ2-7; CDR3: CASSYRGGVGYEQYF; DNA: TGTGCCAGCAGTTACCGAGGGGGCGTAGGGTACGAGCAGTACTTC
V: TRBV6-4; size: -; D: -; J: TRBJ2-1; CDR3: CASSIQGQDNEQFF; DNA: TGTGCCAGCAGTATCCAGGGTCAAGACAATGAGCAGTTCTTC
V: TRBV7-2; size: -; D: TRBD1; J: TRBJ1-4; CDR3: CASSLLRDRLLKGEKLFF; DNA: TGTGCCAGCAGCCTACTCAGGGACAGATTACTAAAAGGGGAAAAACTGTTTTTT
V: TRBV9; size: few; D: -; J: TRBJ1-1; CDR3: CASSAMGGGAEAFF; DNA: TGTGCCAGCAGCGCAATGGGAGGGGGTGCTGAAGCTTTCTTT
V: TRBV19; size: -; D: -; J: TRBJ2-7; CDR3: CASSIRGSIYEQYF; DNA: TGTGCCAGTAGTATTCGGGGGAGTATCTACGAGCAGTACTTC
V: TRBV29-1; size: few; D: -; J: TRBJ2-1; CDR3: CSVGPRDNLLIYNEQFF; DNA: TGCAGCGTTGGCCCCCGGGACAACCTTTTGATCTACAATGAGCAGTTCTTC
V: TRBV30; size: -; D: TRBD1; J: TRBJ1-2; CDR3: CAWLQGGYGYTF; DNA: TGTGCCTGGTTACAGGGGGGATATGGCTACACCTTC
V: TRBV28; size: -; D: TRBD1; J: TRBJ2-7; CDR3: CASSLEGGPGTGVYEQYF; DNA: TGTGCCAGCAGTTTAGAGGGGGGACCAGGGACAGGGGTTTACGAGCAGTACTTC
V: TRBV5-1; size: -; D: -; J: TRBJ2-2; CDR3: CASSLPGSGAGELFF; DNA: TGCGCCAGCAGCTTACCAGGGTCCGGAGCCGGGGAGCTGTTTTTT
V: TRBV6-4; size: medium-sized; D: TRBD2; J: TRBJ2-3; CDR3: CASSDSTSGGDTQYF; DNA: TGTGCCAGCAGTGACTCAACTAGCGGGGGCGATACGCAGTATTTT
V: TRBV18; size: few; D: -; J: TRBJ2-5; CDR3: CASRSDLAQETQYF; DNA: TGTGCCAGCCGCTCCGACTTGGCCCAAGAGACCCAGTACTTC
V: TRBV11-2; size: -; D: -; J: TRBJ2-1; CDR3: CASSFRGAQRGEQFF; DNA: TGTGCCAGCAGCTTCCGGGGGGCCCAAAGAGGTGAGCAGTTCTTC
V: TRBV9; size: few; D: -; J: TRBJ1-1; CDR3: CASSVGDLREAETDTEAFF; DNA: TGTGCCAGCAGCGTAGGGGATCTGAGGGAGGCGGAGACGGATACTGAAGCTTTCTTT
V: TRBV11-1; size: -; D: TRBD1; J: TRBJ2-6; CDR3: CASLRDRTGANVLTF; DNA: TGTGCCAGCCTCCGGGACAGGACTGGGGCCAACGTCCTGACTTTC
V: TRBV9; size: few; D: -; J: TRBJ1-4; CDR3: CASSPPLSEKLFF; DNA: TGTGCCAGCAGCCCCCCTCTCTCGGAAAAACTGTTTTTT
V: TRBV10-3; size: few; D: TRBD1; J: TRBJ1-1; CDR3: CAIKPGRQGGNTEAFF; DNA: TGTGCCATCAAACCCGGTAGGCAGGGGGGGAACACTGAAGCTTTCTTT
V: TRBV11-2; size: once; D: -; J: TRBJ2-7; CDR3: CASRSAYEQYF; DNA: TGTGCCAGCAGATCGGCCTACGAGCAGTACTTC
V: TRBV18; size: few; D: -; J: TRBJ2-7; CDR3: CASSPRDRSPASEQYF; DNA: TGTGCCAGCTCACCCAGAGACAGGTCCCCGGCGAGCGAGCAGTACTTC
V: TRBV7-2; size: -; D: -; J: TRBJ2-2; CDR3: CASSSSMTGELFF; DNA: TGTGCCAGCAGCTCGAGTATGACCGGGGAGCTGTTTTTT
V: TRBV5-6; size: few; D: TRBD1; J: TRBJ1-1; CDR3: CASSTPGQVNRAFF; DNA: TGTGCCAGCAGCACACCGGGACAGGTTAACAGGGCTTTCTTT